This entry describes one TCR beta chain. Antigen specificity is unknown. The sample is drawn from a study of T cell responses to AZD1222 COVID-19 vaccine. Overall study results and limits: Epitopes outside B.1.351 and B.1.1.7 mutated regions reportedly drew nearly half of spike TCRs.

V was clipped by 7 bases and J by 5 bases; unmatched bases: 4. CDR1 and CDR2 from the germline V gene are WNHNN and SYGVQD (reference sequence). This CDR3 is built from 13 residues. Profiling relied on immunoSEQ multiplex PCR, and the TCRdb table lists in-frame clones only, not all of them. Here the sample spans some 150,000 clones, 75% to 90% being singletons. The TCR sequence derives from an adult who received the MenACWY meningococcal vaccine as a control. The J gene is TRBJ2-3, the V gene TRBV10-1; TRBD2 matches 9 bases. Sequenced material: peripheral blood, taken 28 days after the second dose of the MenACWY control vaccine. CDR3 protein: CASNSGSQDTQYF. CDR3 DNA: TGCGCCAGCAATAGCGGGAGTCAAGATACGCAGTATTTT.